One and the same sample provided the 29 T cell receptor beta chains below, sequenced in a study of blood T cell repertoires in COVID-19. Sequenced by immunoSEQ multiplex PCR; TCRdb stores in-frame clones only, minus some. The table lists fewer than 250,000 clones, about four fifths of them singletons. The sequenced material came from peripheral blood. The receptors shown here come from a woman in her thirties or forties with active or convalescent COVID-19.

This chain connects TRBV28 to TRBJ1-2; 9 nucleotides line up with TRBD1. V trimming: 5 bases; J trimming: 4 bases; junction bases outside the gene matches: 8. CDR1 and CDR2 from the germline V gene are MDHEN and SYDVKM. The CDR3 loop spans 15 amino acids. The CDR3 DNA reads TGTGCCAGCAGTCCGGGGGACAGGGACCTCTATGGCTACACCTTC. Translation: CASSPGDRDLYGYTF.

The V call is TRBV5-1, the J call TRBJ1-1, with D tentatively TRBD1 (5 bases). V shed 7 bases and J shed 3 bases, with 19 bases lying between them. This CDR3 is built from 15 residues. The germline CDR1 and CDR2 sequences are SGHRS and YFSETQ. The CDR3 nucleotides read TGCGCCAGCGGGCAGGGTCTGCAAGGGTACACTGAAGCTTTCTTT. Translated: CASGQGLQGYTEAFF.

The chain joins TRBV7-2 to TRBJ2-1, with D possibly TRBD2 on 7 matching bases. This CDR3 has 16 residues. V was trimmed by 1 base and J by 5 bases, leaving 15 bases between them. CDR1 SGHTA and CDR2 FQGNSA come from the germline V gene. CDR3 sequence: CASSLELRGGDNEQFF. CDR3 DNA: TGTGCCAGCAGCTTAGAGTTAAGGGGGGGGGACAATGAGCAGTTCTTC.

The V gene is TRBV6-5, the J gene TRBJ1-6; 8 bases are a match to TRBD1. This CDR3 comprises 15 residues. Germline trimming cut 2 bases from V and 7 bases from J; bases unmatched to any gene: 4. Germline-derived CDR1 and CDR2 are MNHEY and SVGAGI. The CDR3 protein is CASSYGGQANSPLHF. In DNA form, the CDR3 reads TGTGCCAGCAGTTACGGGGGACAGGCCAATTCACCCCTCCACTTT.

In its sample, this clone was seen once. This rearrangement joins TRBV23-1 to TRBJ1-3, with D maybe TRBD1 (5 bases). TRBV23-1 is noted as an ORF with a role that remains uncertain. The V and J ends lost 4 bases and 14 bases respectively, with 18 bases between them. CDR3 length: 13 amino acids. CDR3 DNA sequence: TGCGCCAGCAGTCCCGGGGGGGAGCCAGAGGTATATTTT. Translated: CASSPGGEPEVYF.

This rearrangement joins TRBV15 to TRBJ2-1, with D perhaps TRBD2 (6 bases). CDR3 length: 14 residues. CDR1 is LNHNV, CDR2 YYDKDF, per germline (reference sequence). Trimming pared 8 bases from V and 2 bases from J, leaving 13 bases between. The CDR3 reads CATGEWGAYNEQFF. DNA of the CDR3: TGTGCCACCGGAGAGTGGGGGGCCTACAATGAGCAGTTCTTC.

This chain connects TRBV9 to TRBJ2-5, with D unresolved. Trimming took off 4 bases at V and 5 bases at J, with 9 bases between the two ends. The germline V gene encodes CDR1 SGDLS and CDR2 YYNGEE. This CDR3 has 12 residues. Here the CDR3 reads CASSTPRETQYF. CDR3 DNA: TGTGCCAGCAGCACCCCTCGGGAGACCCAGTACTTC.

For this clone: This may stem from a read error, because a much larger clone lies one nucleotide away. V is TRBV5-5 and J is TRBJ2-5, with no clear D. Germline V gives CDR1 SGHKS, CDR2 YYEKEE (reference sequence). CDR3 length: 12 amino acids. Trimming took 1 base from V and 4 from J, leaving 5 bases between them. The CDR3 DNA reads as TGTGCCAGCAGCTTGACGGGAGAGACCCAGTACTTC. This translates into CASSLTGETQYF.

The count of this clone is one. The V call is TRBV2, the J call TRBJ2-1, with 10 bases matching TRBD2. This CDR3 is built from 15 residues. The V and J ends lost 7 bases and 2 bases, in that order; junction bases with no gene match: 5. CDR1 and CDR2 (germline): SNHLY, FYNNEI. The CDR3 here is CASMLLAGAYNEQFF. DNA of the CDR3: TGTGCCAGCATGCTCCTAGCGGGAGCCTACAATGAGCAGTTCTTC.

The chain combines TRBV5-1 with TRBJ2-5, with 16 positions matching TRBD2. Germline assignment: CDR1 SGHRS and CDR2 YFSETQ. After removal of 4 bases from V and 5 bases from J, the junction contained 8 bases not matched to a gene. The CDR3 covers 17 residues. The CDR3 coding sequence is TGCGCCAGCAGCCCCGGGACTAGCGGGGGGGCCCGGGAGACCCAGTACTTC. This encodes CASSPGTSGGARETQYF.

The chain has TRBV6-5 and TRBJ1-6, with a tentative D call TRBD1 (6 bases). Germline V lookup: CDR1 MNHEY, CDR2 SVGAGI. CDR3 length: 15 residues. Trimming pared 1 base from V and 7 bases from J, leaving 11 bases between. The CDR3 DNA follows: TGTGCCAGCAGTTACTGGGCAGGGGAGAATTCACCCCTCCACTTT. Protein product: CASSYWAGENSPLHF.

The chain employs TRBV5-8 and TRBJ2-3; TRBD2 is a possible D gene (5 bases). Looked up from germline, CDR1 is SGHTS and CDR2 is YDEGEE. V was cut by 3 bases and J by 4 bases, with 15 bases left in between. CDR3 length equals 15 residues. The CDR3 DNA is TGTGCCAGCAGCTGGAGGCTGGTGGGAGCAGATACGCAGTATTTT. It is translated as CASSWRLVGADTQYF.

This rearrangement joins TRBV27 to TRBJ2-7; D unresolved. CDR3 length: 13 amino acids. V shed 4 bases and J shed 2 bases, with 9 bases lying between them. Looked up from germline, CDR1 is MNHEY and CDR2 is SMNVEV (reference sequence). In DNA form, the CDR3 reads TGTGCCAGCAGTTCGTTCCCTACCTACGAGCAGTACTTC. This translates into CASSSFPTYEQYF.

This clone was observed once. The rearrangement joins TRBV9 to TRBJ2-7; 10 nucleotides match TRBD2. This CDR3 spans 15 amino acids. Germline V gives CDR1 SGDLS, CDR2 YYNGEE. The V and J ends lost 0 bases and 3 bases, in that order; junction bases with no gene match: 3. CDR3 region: CASSVEGLASYEQYF. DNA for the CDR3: TGTGCCAGCAGCGTAGAGGGACTAGCGAGCTACGAGCAGTACTTC. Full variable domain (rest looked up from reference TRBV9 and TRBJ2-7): DSGVTQTPKHLITATGQRVTLRCSPRSGDLSVYWYQQSLDQGLQFLIQYYNGEERAKGNILERFSAQQFPDLHSELNLSSLELGDSALYFCASSVEGLASYEQYFGPGTRLTVT.

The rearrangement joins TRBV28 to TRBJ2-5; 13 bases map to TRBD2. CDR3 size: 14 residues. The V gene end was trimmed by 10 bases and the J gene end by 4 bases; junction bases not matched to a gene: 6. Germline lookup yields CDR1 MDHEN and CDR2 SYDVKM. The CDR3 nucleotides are TGTGCCACCCACACTAGCGGGGGGGCAGAGACCCAGTACTTC. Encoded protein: CATHTSGGAETQYF.

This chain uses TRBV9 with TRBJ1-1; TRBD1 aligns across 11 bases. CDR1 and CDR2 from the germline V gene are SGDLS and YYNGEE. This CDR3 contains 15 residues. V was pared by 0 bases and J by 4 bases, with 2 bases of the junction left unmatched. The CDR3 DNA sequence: TGTGCCAGCAGCGTAGGGGGGACAGGGGGCACTGAAGCTTTCTTT. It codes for CASSVGGTGGTEAFF.

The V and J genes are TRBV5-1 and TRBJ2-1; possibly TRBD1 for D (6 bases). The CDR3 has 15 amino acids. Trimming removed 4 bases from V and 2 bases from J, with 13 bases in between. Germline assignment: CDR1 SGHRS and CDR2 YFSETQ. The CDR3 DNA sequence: TGCGCCAGCAGCATAAGTGGACAGACCTACAATGAGCAGTTCTTC. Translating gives CASSISGQTYNEQFF.

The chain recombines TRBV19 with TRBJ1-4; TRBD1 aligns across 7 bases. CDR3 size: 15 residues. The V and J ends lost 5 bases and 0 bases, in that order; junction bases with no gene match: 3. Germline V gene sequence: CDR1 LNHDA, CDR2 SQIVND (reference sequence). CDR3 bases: TGTGCCAGTAGTGGGACAGCCGCAACTAATGAAAAACTGTTTTTT. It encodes CASSGTAATNEKLFF.

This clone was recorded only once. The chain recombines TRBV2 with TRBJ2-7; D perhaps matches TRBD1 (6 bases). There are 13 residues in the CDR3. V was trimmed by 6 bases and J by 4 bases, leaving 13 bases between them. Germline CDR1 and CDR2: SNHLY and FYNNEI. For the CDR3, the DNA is TGTGCCAGCAGGGCCGGGACACAATACGAGCAGTACTTC. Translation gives CASRAGTQYEQYF.

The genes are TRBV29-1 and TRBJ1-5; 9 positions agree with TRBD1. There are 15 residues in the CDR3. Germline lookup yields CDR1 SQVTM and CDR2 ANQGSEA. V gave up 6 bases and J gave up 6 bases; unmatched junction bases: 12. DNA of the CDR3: TGCAGCGTACAATTGACAGGGGGAGGAGGTCAGCCCCAGCATTTT. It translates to CSVQLTGGGGQPQHF.

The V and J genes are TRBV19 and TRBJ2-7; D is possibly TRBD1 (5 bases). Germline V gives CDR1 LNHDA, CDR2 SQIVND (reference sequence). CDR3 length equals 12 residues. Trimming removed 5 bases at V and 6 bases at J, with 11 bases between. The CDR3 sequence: CASSVTAGEQYF. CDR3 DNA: TGTGCCAGTAGTGTGACAGCCGGCGAGCAGTACTTC.

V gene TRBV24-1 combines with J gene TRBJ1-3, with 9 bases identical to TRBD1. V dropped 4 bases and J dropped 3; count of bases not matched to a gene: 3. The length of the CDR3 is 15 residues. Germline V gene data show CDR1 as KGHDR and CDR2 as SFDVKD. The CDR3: CATSDRTGDGNTIYF. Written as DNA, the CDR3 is TGTGCCACCAGTGACCGGACAGGGGATGGAAACACCATATATTTT.

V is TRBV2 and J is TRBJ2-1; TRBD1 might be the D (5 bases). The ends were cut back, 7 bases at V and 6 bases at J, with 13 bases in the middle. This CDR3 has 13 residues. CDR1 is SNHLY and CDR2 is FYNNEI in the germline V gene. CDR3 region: CASTAERGNEQFF. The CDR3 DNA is TGTGCCAGCACTGCGGAAAGGGGCAATGAGCAGTTCTTC.

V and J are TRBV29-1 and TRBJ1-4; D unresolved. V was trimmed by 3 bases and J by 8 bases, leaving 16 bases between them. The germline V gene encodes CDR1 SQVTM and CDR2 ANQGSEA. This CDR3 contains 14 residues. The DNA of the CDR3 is TGCAGCGTTGACGAGGGATCAACTTGGGAAAAACTGTTTTTT. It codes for CSVDEGSTWEKLFF. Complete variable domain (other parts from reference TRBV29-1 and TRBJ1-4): SAVISQKPSRDICQRGTSLTIQCQVDSQVTMMFWYRQQPGQSLTLIATANQGSEATYESGFVIDKFPISRPNLTFSTLTVSNMSPEDSSIYLCSVDEGSTWEKLFFGSGTQLSVL.

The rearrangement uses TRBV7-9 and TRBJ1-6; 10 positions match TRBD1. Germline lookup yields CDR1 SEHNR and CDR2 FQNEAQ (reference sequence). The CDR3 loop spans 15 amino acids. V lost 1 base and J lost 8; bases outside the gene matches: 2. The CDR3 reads CASSLGQGADSPLHF. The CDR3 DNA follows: TGTGCCAGCAGCTTAGGACAGGGGGCGGATTCACCCCTCCACTTT.

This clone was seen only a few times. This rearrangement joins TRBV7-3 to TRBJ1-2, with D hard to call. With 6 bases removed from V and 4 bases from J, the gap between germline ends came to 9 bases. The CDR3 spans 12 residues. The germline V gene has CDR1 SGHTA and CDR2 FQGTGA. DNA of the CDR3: TGTGCCAGCAGATCGGTCCTCTATGGCTACACCTTC. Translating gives CASRSVLYGYTF.

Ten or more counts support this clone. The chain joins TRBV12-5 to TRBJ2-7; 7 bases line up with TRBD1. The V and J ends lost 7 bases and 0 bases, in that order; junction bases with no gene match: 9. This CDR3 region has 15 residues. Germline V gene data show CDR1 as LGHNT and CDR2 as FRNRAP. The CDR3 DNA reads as TGTGCTAGTGCTCGGGACAGCCAAAGCTCCTACGAGCAGTACTTC. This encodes CASARDSQSSYEQYF.

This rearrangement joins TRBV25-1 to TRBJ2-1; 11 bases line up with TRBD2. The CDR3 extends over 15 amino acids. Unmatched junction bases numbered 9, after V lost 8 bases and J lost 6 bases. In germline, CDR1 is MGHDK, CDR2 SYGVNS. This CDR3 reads CASGASGRPANEQFF. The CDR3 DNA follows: TGTGCCAGCGGGGCTAGCGGGAGGCCAGCCAATGAGCAGTTCTTC.

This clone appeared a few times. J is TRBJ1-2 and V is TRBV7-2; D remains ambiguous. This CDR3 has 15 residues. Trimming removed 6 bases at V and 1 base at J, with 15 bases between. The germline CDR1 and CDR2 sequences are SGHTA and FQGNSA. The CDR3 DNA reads TGTGCCAGCAGGGACTCCGGACGGAATAACTATGGCTACACCTTC. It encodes CASRDSGRNNYGYTF.